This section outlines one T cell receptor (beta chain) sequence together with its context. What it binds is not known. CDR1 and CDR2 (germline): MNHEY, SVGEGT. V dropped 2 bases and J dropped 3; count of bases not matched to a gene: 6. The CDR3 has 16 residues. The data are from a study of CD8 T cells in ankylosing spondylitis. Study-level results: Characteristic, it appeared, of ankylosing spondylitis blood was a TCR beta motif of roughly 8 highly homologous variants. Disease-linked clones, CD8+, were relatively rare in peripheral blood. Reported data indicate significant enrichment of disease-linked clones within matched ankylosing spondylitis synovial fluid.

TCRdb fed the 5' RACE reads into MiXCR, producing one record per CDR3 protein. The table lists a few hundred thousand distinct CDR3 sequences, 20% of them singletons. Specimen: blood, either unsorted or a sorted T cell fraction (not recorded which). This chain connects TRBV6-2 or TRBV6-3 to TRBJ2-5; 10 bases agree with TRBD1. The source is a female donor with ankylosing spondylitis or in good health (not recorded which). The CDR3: CASSYNSGTGEETQYF. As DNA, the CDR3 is TGTGCCAGCAGTTACAATTCCGGGACAGGGGAAGAGACCCAGTACTTC.